Listed here are 18 T cell receptor beta chains from one sample, sequenced in a study of regulatory T cells in long-lasting Graves disease (dated by TCRdb to about 2021). What this sample's time point label stands for: newly diagnosed GD, antithyroid drugs for less than 3 months. For both TCR sequencing and RNA sequencing, RNA was extracted from PBMCs in TRIzol. Libraries were prepared through multiplex PCR. TCRdb lists the instrument as Illumina HiSeq 4000. TCR beta libraries were built with iRepertoire HTBI primers and Arm-PCR amplification of CDR3 regions. Starting from the raw public reads, TCRdb applied fastp trimming at Q25, assembled clones with MiXCR and retained in-frame beta chains. Duplicate CDR3 protein sequences are folded into a single record with the most common DNA and genes. The sample records some 460,000 distinct CDR3 sequences, 15% to 20% of which are singletons. More than 10% of the sample comes from the top ten.

The same sample was also studied in work on T cells in Graves' hyperthyroidism and ophthalmopathy.

The source was peripheral blood mononuclear cells (PBMCs), collected at new diagnosis, from a patient treated with antithyroid drugs. The receptors shown here come from a man aged 40-50 years with Graves disease. Donor details come from another sample of the same person, matched by shared clones.

To note about this clonotype: The CDR3 end shows no conserved phenylalanine or tryptophan, and so a read error is likely. The genes are TRBV20-1 and TRBJ2-3, with 7 bases lining up with TRBD2. V lost 1 base and J lost 4; bases outside the gene matches: 11. The CDR3 totals 16 residues. From germline, CDR1 is DFQATT and CDR2 SNEGSKA (reference sequence). The CDR3 DNA follows: TGCAGTGCTAGAGGTCGACTAGCCCACGGGGCAGATACGCAGTATTCT. Its translation is CSARGRLAHGADTQYS.

This clonotype was observed a handful of times. The chain links TRBV25-1 to TRBJ2-5; TRBD2 agrees at 11 bases. The germline V gene has CDR1 MGHDK and CDR2 SYGVNS. V dropped 1 base and J dropped 9; count of bases not matched to a gene: 7. The CDR3 is 15 amino acids. The CDR3 here is CASSESLAGGRAQYF. CDR3 in DNA: TGTGCCAGCAGTGAATCGTTAGCGGGAGGGCGGGCCCAGTACTTC.

This clonotype was found many times. The chain uses TRBV20-1 and TRBJ2-5, with 13 nucleotides matching TRBD2. Germline values: CDR1 DFQATT, CDR2 SNEGSKA (reference sequence). The CDR3 contains 14 residues. Trimming at V came to 1 base and at J to 5 bases, leaving 1 base not matched to a gene. The DNA for the CDR3 is TGCAGTGCTAGAGCACTAGCGGGAGGGGAGACCCAGTACTTC. Translated: CSARALAGGETQYF.

The table lists this clonotype with many counts. The gene calls are TRBV6-1 and TRBJ2-7; 8 nucleotides match TRBD2. J was trimmed by 2 bases and V by 6 bases; bases with no gene match: 6. The germline CDR1 and CDR2 sequences are MNHNS and SASEGT. This CDR3 is 14 amino acids long. CDR3 sequence: CASSQLAATYEQYF. In DNA form, the CDR3 reads TGTGCCAGCAGCCAACTAGCGGCTACCTACGAGCAGTACTTC.

The sample holds many counts of this clonotype. The chain couples TRBV9 to TRBJ1-1; 9 bases fit TRBD1. The CDR3 is 14 residues long. Trimming removed 2 bases from V and 8 bases from J; junction bases left unmatched: 7. Germline loops: CDR1 SGDLS, CDR2 YYNGEE. The CDR3 spells CASSVSPGTGEAFF. CDR3 DNA: TGTGCCAGCAGCGTGAGCCCTGGGACAGGGGAAGCTTTCTTT. The full variable domain, completed using reference TRBV9 and TRBJ1-1, is DSGVTQTPKHLITATGQRVTLRCSPRSGDLSVYWYQQSLDQGLQFLIQYYNGEERAKGNILERFSAQQFPDLHSELNLSSLELGDSALYFCASSVSPGTGEAFFGQGTRLTVV.

V gene TRBV24-1 combines with J gene TRBJ2-1, with D possibly being TRBD1 (6 bases). The CDR3 extends over 17 amino acids. The V and J ends lost 2 bases and 2 bases respectively, with 15 bases between them. Germline CDR1 and CDR2: KGHDR and SFDVKD. CDR3 bases: TGTGCCACCAGTGATTCAAACAGGGCTGGCCCCTACAATGAGCAGTTCTTC. As protein: CATSDSNRAGPYNEQFF.

The sample holds many counts of this clonotype. The chain is built from TRBV6-2 or TRBV6-3 and TRBJ2-3; D is unclear. Trimming removed 6 bases at V and 0 bases at J, with 10 bases between. The CDR3 runs 14 residues. The germline gives CDR1 MNHEY, CDR2 SVGEGT. CDR3 amino acids: CASRNDRSTDTQYF. CDR3 nucleotide sequence: TGTGCCAGCAGGAATGATCGTAGCACAGATACGCAGTATTTT.

The chain joins TRBV19 to TRBJ2-1; a weak D match, TRBD2 (5 bases). Germline CDR1 and CDR2: LNHDA and SQIVND (reference sequence). The CDR3 has 16 residues. Trimming cost V 2 bases and J 1 base, with 12 bases left between them. For the CDR3, the DNA is TGTGCCAGTAGTATAAATGCGGGCACGTCCTACAATGAGCAGTTCTTC. Amino acids: CASSINAGTSYNEQFF. Full variable domain (outside the CDR3, taken from reference TRBV19 and TRBJ2-1): DGGITQSPKYLFRKEGQNVTLSCEQNLNHDAMYWYRQDPGQGLRLIYYSQIVNDFQKGDIAEGYSVSREKKESFPLTVTSAQKNPTAFYLCASSINAGTSYNEQFFGPGTRLTVL.

This clonotype has a handful of counts. The chain links TRBV6-2 or TRBV6-3 to TRBJ2-7, with D tentatively TRBD1 (5 bases). This CDR3 comprises 13 residues. V lost 7 bases and J 2 bases, leaving 12 bases between the germline ends. Germline lookup yields CDR1 MNHEY and CDR2 SVGEGT. This CDR3 reads CASTYNRPYEQYF. Here the CDR3 DNA reads TGTGCCAGCACCTATAACAGGCCCTACGAGCAGTACTTC.

This clonotype appeared many times. V and J are TRBV28 and TRBJ2-4, with 15 bases fitting TRBD2. Losses at the gene ends were 7 bases for V and 5 bases for J; bases not matched to a gene: 6. This CDR3 spans 16 amino acids. CDR1 and CDR2 from the germline V gene are MDHEN and SYDVKM. CDR3 in DNA: TGTGCCAGCACCGGACTAGCGGGAGGGTTGGAAAACATTCAGTACTTC. Protein product: CASTGLAGGLENIQYF. The complete variable domain, with remaining parts taken from reference TRBV28 and TRBJ2-4, reads DVKVTQSSRYLVKRTGEKVFLECVQDMDHENMFWYRQDPGLGLRLIYFSYDVKMKEKGDIPEGYSVSREKKERFSLILESASTNQTSMYLCASTGLAGGLENIQYFGAGTRLSVL.

Many counts were recorded for this clonotype. The V and J genes are TRBV18 and TRBJ2-3; 9 nucleotides agree with TRBD1. The trim removed 6 bases at V and 4 bases at J, leaving 5 bases unmatched. The CDR3 is 14 residues long. In germline, CDR1 is KGHSH, CDR2 LQKENI. The CDR3 DNA reads as TGTGCCAGCTCGGTCGGACAGGGGCCAGATACGCAGTATTTT. It specifies CASSVGQGPDTQYF.

This clonotype showed up many times. The V call is TRBV6-2 or TRBV6-3, the J call TRBJ1-1; possibly TRBD1 for D (6 bases). Germline assignment: CDR1 MNHEY and CDR2 SVGEGT. This CDR3 contains 11 residues. Trimming cost V 7 bases and J 8 bases, with 11 bases left between them. The CDR3 DNA reads TGTGCCAGCAACACAGGGCAGGAAGCTTTCTTT. This codes for CASNTGQEAFF.

This clonotype was observed a few times. This chain joins TRBV9 and TRBJ2-1; D gene uncertain. Trimming took off 4 bases at V and 8 bases at J, with 16 bases between the two ends. CDR3 length equals 14 residues. Germline V gene sequence: CDR1 SGDLS, CDR2 YYNGEE. Here the CDR3 DNA reads TGTGCCAGCAGCCTAGGACCACTAACATATGAGCAGTTCTTC. Amino acid sequence: CASSLGPLTYEQFF.

This clonotype showed up many times. The rearrangement links TRBV3-1 to TRBJ2-3, with unresolved D. The germline gives CDR1 LGHDT, CDR2 YNNKEL (reference sequence). V was clipped by 3 bases and J by 2 bases, with 9 bases between them. This CDR3 has 14 amino acids. CDR3 nucleotides: TGTGCCAGCAGCCACCTGACGAACACAGATACGCAGTATTTT. Its translation is CASSHLTNTDTQYF.

In this sample, this clonotype turned up many times. V gene TRBV30 combines with J gene TRBJ1-2; D possibly corresponds to TRBD1 (6 bases). Germline values: CDR1 GTSNPN, CDR2 SVGIG (reference sequence). The CDR3 totals 14 residues. V lost 5 bases to trimming and J lost 4 bases, with 17 bases between them. CDR3 coding DNA: TGTGCCTGGGGTGGCTCAGGGGTTTCCTATGGCTACACCTTC. Its translation is CAWGGSGVSYGYTF.

This rearrangement joins TRBV15 to TRBJ2-1, with 7 bases lining up with TRBD2. CDR3 length: 15 residues. CDR1 and CDR2 (germline): LNHNV, YYDKDF (reference sequence). Trimming at V came to 7 bases and at J to 5 bases, leaving 11 bases not matched to a gene. As DNA, the CDR3 is TGTGCCACCACTAGAGGGAGGGCTATGGACAATGAGCAGTTCTTC. It yields the protein CATTRGRAMDNEQFF.

This clonotype appeared a few times. The chain joins TRBV2 to TRBJ2-7, with D hard to call. Deletions cut 3 bases from V and 2 bases from J, with 8 bases between. CDR1 and CDR2 from the germline V gene are SNHLY and FYNNEI. The CDR3 runs to 13 residues. The CDR3 is CASSEYRPYEQYF. DNA of the CDR3: TGTGCCAGCAGTGAGTACAGACCCTACGAGCAGTACTTC.

This clonotype turned up a few times. This chain joins TRBV4-1 and TRBJ2-2; TRBD2 matches 12 bases. Germline CDR1 is MGHRA and CDR2 is YSYEKL. This CDR3 comprises 16 residues. With 1 base clipped from V and 4 bases from J, the junction kept 1 base outside the gene matches. CDR3 residues: CASSQGTSGITGELFF. The CDR3 DNA reads TGCGCCAGCAGCCAAGGGACTAGCGGGATCACCGGGGAGCTGTTTTTT.